This entry features one T cell receptor beta chain sequence. Original processing methods: Amplification from reference gene primers served as the basis for estimated nucleated cell counts. TCRdb's table, derived via immunoSEQ multiplex PCR, lists solely in-frame clones and lacks some. The DNA was the basis for D and trimming; V, J and clone size are from that table. The table includes about 65,000 clones, under 95% detected once. This record belongs to a study of blood T cell repertoires in COVID-19. Looking at the study overall: Acute and convalescent COVID-19 samples came from the United States, Italy and Spain.

The TCR comes from a man in his fifties or sixties with acute or convalescent COVID-19. Source material: peripheral blood.

In nucleotides, the CDR3 is TGTGCCAGCAGTAAGAGACAGGGGAGGAATGAGCAGTTCTTC. Translated: CASSKRQGRNEQFF. J is TRBJ2-1 and V is TRBV7-2, with TRBD1 matching 8 bases. V trimming: 6 bases; J trimming: 7 bases; junction bases outside the gene matches: 8. CDR3 length: 14 amino acids. Germline CDR1 reads SGHTA; CDR2 reads FQGNSA. Supplemented by reference TRBV7-2 and TRBJ2-1, the full variable domain reads GAGVSQSPSNKVTEKGKDVELRCDPISGHTALYWYRQSLGQGLEFLIYFQGNSAPDKSGLPSDRFSAERTGGSVSTLTIQRTQQEDSAVYLCASSKRQGRNEQFFGPGTRLTVL.